This T cell receptor beta chain was sequenced in a study of blood T cells in healthy people across ages. Looked up from germline, CDR1 is MDHEN and CDR2 is SYDVKM. The CDR3 loop spans 16 amino acids. The V gene lost 4 bases and the J gene lost 7 bases, with 19 bases spanning the gap. Primed by a sample-barcoded 5' primer and a J-beta primer mix, a second PCR proceeded for about 6 to 11 cycles. TCRdb re-analysed the 5' RACE reads in MiXCR, keeping a single row per CDR3 protein. The table includes about 1.1 million distinct CDR3 sequences, about two fifths detected once. This rearrangement joins TRBV28 to TRBJ1-4; D is perhaps TRBD1 (6 bases). This clonotype was obtained from a man younger than 30 in good health. What was sequenced was blood. CDR3 coding DNA: TGTGCCAGCAGTTGGGGGCCGGAATTCTCGGGTGAAAAACTGTTTTTT. Protein product: CASSWGPEFSGEKLFF.